These 28 T cell receptor beta chains share one sample of origin, sequenced in a study of CD8 T cells in ankylosing spondylitis. Points from the study as a whole: A motif in TCR beta, a set of roughly eight highly homologous variants, appeared characteristic of ankylosing spondylitis blood.

No cognate antigen is known for these TCRs. MiXCR was run by TCRdb on the 5' RACE reads, yielding one entry per CDR3 protein. In the table there are 450,000 to 550,000 distinct CDR3 sequences, 5.3% of which are singletons. Sequenced sample: blood, either unsorted or a sorted T cell fraction (not recorded which). Receptors were obtained from a male donor with ankylosing spondylitis.

This clonotype showed up many times. The chain recombines TRBV20-1 with TRBJ2-7; 13 bases line up with TRBD2. The germline V gene has CDR1 DFQATT and CDR2 SNEGSKA (reference sequence). V gave up 5 bases and J gave up 4 bases; unmatched junction bases: 11. This CDR3 comprises 16 residues. The CDR3 sequence is CSAAGIGTSGTYEQYF. The CDR3 nucleotides read TGCAGTGCTGCCGGAATCGGGACTAGCGGGACGTACGAGCAGTACTTC.

This sequence joins TRBV5-1 and TRBJ2-1; possible D gene TRBD1, 6 bases. The CDR3 has 14 amino acids. In germline, CDR1 is SGHRS, CDR2 YFSETQ. Between the trimmed V and J ends, which lost 0 bases and 6 bases, there was a span of 10 bases. The CDR3, as DNA: TGCGCCAGCAGCTTGGGGGGGCCGTTCAATGAGCAGTTCTTC. This translates into CASSLGGPFNEQFF. The whole variable domain, remainder taken from reference TRBV5-1 and TRBJ2-1, is KAGVTQTPRYLIKTRGQQVTLSCSPISGHRSVSWYQQTPGQGLQFLFEYFSETQRNKGNFPGRFSGRQFSNSRSEMNVSTLELGDSALYLCASSLGGPFNEQFFGPGTRLTVL.

Many counts were recorded for this clonotype. This rearrangement joins TRBV7-6 to TRBJ1-2; 12 positions agree with TRBD1. Germline loops: CDR1 SGHVS, CDR2 FNYEAQ. The CDR3 has 16 amino acids. The junction had 6 bases not matched to a gene; V was cut back by 1 base and J by 6 bases. CDR3 coding DNA: TGTGCCAGCAGCTTAGTATGGGACAGGGGGCTTAATGGCTACACCTTC. As protein: CASSLVWDRGLNGYTF.

This clonotype was recorded at least ten times. V is TRBV5-1 and J is TRBJ2-7; TRBD1 might be the D (6 bases). The CDR3 has 14 amino acids. Trimming took off 0 bases at V and 5 bases at J, with 12 bases between the two ends. Germline values: CDR1 SGHRS, CDR2 YFSETQ. This CDR3 is CASSLDVTGDEQYF. The DNA for the CDR3 is TGCGCCAGCAGCTTGGATGTGACAGGAGACGAGCAGTACTTC.

In its sample, this clonotype was seen a few times. The chain is built from TRBV9 and TRBJ2-1, with TRBD1 matching 8 bases. The CDR3 has 15 amino acids. Germline CDR1 is SGDLS and CDR2 is YYNGEE. The J segment lost 8 bases and the V segment lost 1 base, leaving 8 bases of the junction unmatched. The CDR3 is CASSVNPGGYDEQFF. CDR3 in DNA: TGTGCCAGCAGCGTAAACCCAGGGGGCTATGATGAGCAGTTCTTC.

This clonotype occurred a few times. A read error may account for a junction end that differs from germline. The V gene is TRBV12-3 or TRBV12-4, the J gene TRBJ2-5, with 8 bases aligning to TRBD1. CDR3 size: 17 residues. The CDR3 DNA follows: TGTACCAGCAGAACACGTAGACAGGGGCGCGACCAGGAGACCCAGTACTTC. Translating gives CTSRTRRQGRDQETQYF.

This clonotype was found many times. The V gene is TRBV7-2, the J gene TRBJ2-7; D might be TRBD1 or TRBD2, each matching 5 bases. V was cut by 5 bases and J by 7 bases, with 12 bases left in between. CDR1 and CDR2 from the germline V gene are SGHTA and FQGNSA. The CDR3 runs 12 residues. The CDR3 region is CASSPRDREQYF. The CDR3 DNA reads as TGTGCCAGCAGCCCCCGGGACCGGGAGCAGTACTTC.

This clonotype has at least ten counts. The chain is built from TRBV5-1 and TRBJ2-1; D is unresolved. This CDR3 is 18 amino acids long. Germline lookup yields CDR1 SGHRS and CDR2 YFSETQ. Trimming took off 2 bases at V and 0 bases at J, with 18 bases between the two ends. The chain's CDR3 is CASSFGRGSSFSYNEQFF. Written as DNA, the CDR3 is TGCGCCAGCAGCTTTGGCCGAGGAAGCAGTTTCTCCTACAATGAGCAGTTCTTC.

This clonotype was counted ten times or more. CDR3 amino acids: CASSRGRSTDTQYF. CDR3 in DNA: TGTGCCAGCAGTCGGGGCCGGAGCACAGATACGCAGTATTTT. The chain couples TRBV27 to TRBJ2-3; D may match TRBD1 or TRBD2 (5 bases each). This CDR3 comprises 14 residues. The V gene's germline CDR1 is MNHEY and CDR2 SMNVEV (reference sequence). The ends were cut back, 5 bases at V and 0 bases at J, with 9 bases in the middle.

This clonotype was observed at least ten times. The V and J genes are TRBV20-1 and TRBJ1-3, with D unclear. The V end was cut by 6 bases, the J end by 3 bases, with 12 bases between. The CDR3 is 13 residues long. Looked up from germline, CDR1 is DFQATT and CDR2 is SNEGSKA (reference sequence). The CDR3 nucleotides read TGCAGTGCCCTCCGAGGTGGTGGAAACACCATATATTTT. The encoded protein is CSALRGGGNTIYF.

This clonotype was counted ten times or more. The V call is TRBV4-2, the J call TRBJ1-1, with D perhaps TRBD1 (6 bases). CDR3 length: 15 residues. Trimming left V 4 bases short and J 5 bases short, with 17 bases between. The germline V gene encodes CDR1 LGHNA and CDR2 YNFKEQ. This chain's CDR3 is CASSPGGEGDTEAFF. CDR3 DNA: TGTGCCAGCAGCCCTGGGGGCGAGGGAGATACTGAAGCTTTCTTT.

This clonotype was counted at least ten times. The rearrangement uses TRBV7-2 and TRBJ2-7; 7 bases align to TRBD2. The CDR3 is 15 amino acids. Germline V gene data show CDR1 as SGHTA and CDR2 as FQGNSA. J was trimmed by 1 base and V by 5 bases; bases with no gene match: 8. The CDR3 loop is CASSEDTSASYEQYF. The CDR3 DNA sequence: TGTGCCAGCAGCGAAGATACTAGCGCATCCTACGAGCAGTACTTC.

The table lists this clonotype with many counts. V is TRBV11-1 and J is TRBJ1-4; TRBD1 agrees at 7 bases. CDR1 is SGHAT and CDR2 is FQDESV in the germline V gene (reference sequence). This CDR3 is 20 amino acids long. Trimming cost V 0 bases and J 0 bases; bases outside gene matches: 13. The CDR3 DNA is TGTGCCAGCAGCTTAGCGAGGGACAGTGTCCTAATTGCAACTAATGAAAAACTGTTTTTT. Translation gives CASSLARDSVLIATNEKLFF.

This clonotype was seen more than once but under ten times. The chain uses TRBV11-2 and TRBJ2-2; 7 bases map to TRBD2. Germline V gives CDR1 SGHAT, CDR2 FQNNGV. J gave up 5 bases and V 5 bases, and 8 bases lay outside the gene matches. The length of the CDR3 is 15 residues. The CDR3 DNA reads as TGTGCCAGCAGCAGACTAGCCTCGCGGACCGGGGAGCTGTTTTTT. Translating it yields CASSRLASRTGELFF.

This clonotype turned up a few times. The chain joins TRBV7-2 to TRBJ2-7, with a possible D match to TRBD1 (7 bases). Germline V gene lookup returns CDR1 SGHTA and CDR2 FQGNSA. The CDR3 spans 15 residues. V was pared by 4 bases and J by 2 bases, with 15 bases between. The CDR3 sequence is CASSWGAGQTYEQYF. The CDR3 DNA reads TGTGCCAGCAGCTGGGGGGCGGGACAGACCTACGAGCAGTACTTC.

At least ten counts were recorded for this clonotype. V gene TRBV20-1 combines with J gene TRBJ1-2, with 10 nucleotides matching TRBD1. The ends lost 5 bases at V and 2 bases at J; junction bases unmatched: 2. Looked up from germline, CDR1 is DFQATT and CDR2 is SNEGSKA (reference sequence). The CDR3 extends over 13 amino acids. In DNA form, the CDR3 reads TGCAGTGCTGGGGGACAGGGGAACTATGGCTACACCTTC. This codes for CSAGGQGNYGYTF.

This clonotype was seen only a few times. The chain links TRBV4-2 to TRBJ1-6, with D unclear. Germline loops: CDR1 LGHNA, CDR2 YNFKEQ. V was cut by 1 base and J by 8 bases, with 12 bases left in between. This CDR3 is 15 amino acids long. DNA of the CDR3: TGTGCCAGCAGCCAAGGGGGTGCTGAGGATTCACCCCTCCACTTT. This translates into CASSQGGAEDSPLHF.

This clonotype has ten or more counts. The chain is built from TRBV3-1 and TRBJ2-1; D could derive from TRBD1 or TRBD2 (5 bases each). V dropped 5 bases and J dropped 13 bases, with 15 bases sitting between them. The CDR3 has 12 residues. Per germline, CDR1 LGHDT and CDR2 YNNKEL (reference sequence). The CDR3 protein is CASSSVRDRQFF. The DNA for the CDR3 is TGTGCCAGCAGCTCCGTCCGGGACCGACAGTTCTTC.

This clonotype was seen many times. This chain joins TRBV29-1 and TRBJ2-3, with D tentatively TRBD1 (5 bases). Trimming removed 4 bases at V and 2 bases at J, with 10 bases between. CDR1 is SQVTM, CDR2 ANQGSEA, per germline. This CDR3 region has 13 residues. CDR3 protein: CSVAGRYTDTQYF. In nucleotides, the CDR3 is TGCAGCGTTGCAGGGCGGTACACAGATACGCAGTATTTT.

This clonotype was seen at least ten times. The gene calls are TRBV6-2 or TRBV6-3 and TRBJ1-1; D unclear. CDR1 is MNHEY, CDR2 SVGEGT, per germline. CDR3 length equals 13 residues. With 7 bases removed from V and 4 bases from J, the gap between germline ends came to 13 bases. CDR3 loop: CASTDNIGTEAFF. CDR3 bases: TGTGCCAGCACGGATAATATAGGCACTGAAGCTTTCTTT.

The table lists this clonotype with many counts. V is TRBV4-3 and J is TRBJ1-1; no firm D call. Trimming cost V 0 bases and J 10 bases, with 12 bases left between them. Germline V gene data show CDR1 as LGHNA and CDR2 as YSLEER. The length of the CDR3 is 13 residues. CDR3 in amino acids: CASSQDTLGGAFF. The DNA of the CDR3 is TGCGCCAGCAGCCAAGATACTCTCGGCGGAGCTTTCTTT.

V and J are TRBV19 and TRBJ1-5, with a weak D call TRBD1 (6 bases). The germline gives CDR1 LNHDA, CDR2 SQIVND (reference sequence). This CDR3 comprises 15 residues. V was cut by 6 bases and J by 7 bases, with 19 bases left in between. CDR3 nucleotides: TGTGCCAGTAGAGGACCCAGGGGAGCGAGGCAGCCCCAGCATTTT. Its protein product is CASRGPRGARQPQHF.

This clonotype was detected many times. V usage is TRBV7-9 and J usage is TRBJ2-7; D uncertain. The length of the CDR3 is 14 residues. Germline-derived CDR1 and CDR2 are SEHNR and FQNEAQ (reference sequence). The V end lost 2 bases, the J end lost 2 bases, and 10 bases lay between the germline ends. CDR3 protein: CASSLLARPYEQYF. The DNA for the CDR3 is TGTGCCAGCAGCTTATTGGCCAGACCCTACGAGCAGTACTTC.

This clonotype was recorded at least ten times. The chain has TRBV20-1 and TRBJ2-7; D may correspond to TRBD1 or TRBD2 (6 bases each). Germline CDR1 reads DFQATT; CDR2 reads SNEGSKA (reference sequence). This CDR3 contains 13 residues. The germline V and J ends were trimmed by 6 bases and 0 bases, with 12 bases remaining between them. In DNA form, the CDR3 reads TGCAGTGCCTCGGGGGCGTACTCCTACGAGCAGTACTTC. Residues: CSASGAYSYEQYF.

This clonotype was counted only a few times. The chain uses TRBV7-3 and TRBJ2-1; 11 bases line up with TRBD2. The CDR3 runs to 15 residues. V shed 5 bases and J 8 bases; nucleotides not matched to a gene: 8. Germline CDR1 SGHTA, CDR2 FQGTGA. CDR3 nucleotide sequence: TGTGCCAGCAGCCCTCTAGCGGGGGGCTTCGATGAGCAGTTCTTC. The encoded protein is CASSPLAGGFDEQFF. The full variable domain, in which reference TRBV7-3 and TRBJ2-1 provide the parts outside the CDR3, is GAGVSQTPSNKVTEKGKYVELRCDPISGHTALYWYRQSLGQGPEFLIYFQGTGAADDSGLPNDRFFAVRPEGSVSTLKIQRTERGDSAVYLCASSPLAGGFDEQFFGPGTRLTVL.

This clonotype has ten or more counts. This sequence joins TRBV20-1 and TRBJ2-3; D call uncertain. Germline-derived CDR1 and CDR2 are DFQATT and SNEGSKA (reference sequence). The CDR3 sequence is 11 residues long. Trimming removed 5 bases from V and 9 bases from J, with 12 bases in between. CDR3 loop: CSASTKQTQYF. For the CDR3, the DNA is TGCAGTGCTTCAACTAAACAAACGCAGTATTTT.

This clonotype was detected ten times or more. The V and J genes are TRBV18 and TRBJ2-5, with D possibly matching TRBD2 (5 bases). The CDR3 spans 15 residues. V was clipped by 3 bases and J by 2 bases, with 13 bases between them. Germline V gene lookup returns CDR1 KGHSH and CDR2 LQKENI. The CDR3 spells CASSPFGEVQETQYF. In DNA form, the CDR3 reads TGTGCCAGCTCACCTTTCGGGGAAGTTCAAGAGACCCAGTACTTC.

There are many counts of this clonotype. The V and J genes are TRBV6-1 and TRBJ1-5, with D possibly being TRBD1 (6 bases). The V end was cut by 6 bases, the J end by 6 bases, with 15 bases between. Looked up from germline, CDR1 is MNHNS and CDR2 is SASEGT. The CDR3 loop spans 14 amino acids. The DNA of the CDR3 is TGTGCCAGCAGCCTTACAGGGAAGGGTCAGCCCCAGCATTTT. Translated: CASSLTGKGQPQHF.